The entry below gives a single TCR beta chain sequence along with its context. This entry comes from a study of cytomegalovirus exposure and HLA in healthy donors. Assay: immunoSEQ multiplex PCR; the TCRdb copy retains only in-frame clones and omits some. The profile shows 130,000 or so clones, roughly 90% of them singletons. CDR3 size: 17 residues. CDR1 KGHSH and CDR2 LQKENI come from the germline V gene. Trimming took 1 base from V and 2 from J, leaving 14 bases between them. The receptor's source is a woman in her late teens or twenties in good health and CMV-seronegative. The V gene is TRBV18, the J gene TRBJ2-2; D may be TRBD2 (6 bases). Sequenced input: PBMCs. CDR3 in DNA: TGTGCCAGCTCACCACGGGAGGCGGGGAGTAACACCGGGGAGCTGTTTTTT. Protein sequence: CASSPREAGSNTGELFF.